This TCR beta chain was captured by sequencing in a study of regulatory and conventional T cells in RAG deficiency. The V segment lost 8 bases and the J segment 4 bases; nucleotides outside the gene matches: 9. CDR3 size: 14 residues. Germline loops: CDR1 LNHDA, CDR2 SQIVND (reference sequence). Sequencing used immunoSEQ multiplex PCR; TCRdb keeps in-frame clones, though not all of them. The sample has some 21,000 clones; approximately 96% are singletons. Conventional CD4+ T cells were sorted from blood as CD25-low CD127-high cells. These data were likewise used in another study, on regulatory T cells. Per that study: Amplification used 52 TRBV primers and 13 TRBJ primers.

This TCR derives from a human donor in good health. Sequences were obtained from CD25- CD4+ T cells sorted from blood. This chain uses TRBV19 with TRBJ2-3; the match to TRBD1 covers 7 bases. CDR3 region: CASVGETGSDTQYF. Written as DNA, the CDR3 is TGTGCCAGTGTGGGGGAGACAGGGTCAGATACGCAGTATTTT.